This T cell receptor (beta chain) came from a study of cytotoxic CD8 clonotypes in ibrutinib-treated CLL. V was cut by 3 bases and J by 1 base, with 9 bases left in between. CDR3 length: 15 amino acids. Germline CDR1 SEHNR, CDR2 FQNEAQ (reference sequence). The data were produced by immunoSEQ multiplex PCR, yet TCRdb's version contains in-frame clones alone and is incomplete. The table lists about 45,000 clones, roughly two thirds of them singletons. The J gene is TRBJ2-2, the V gene TRBV7-9, with a weak D call TRBD2 (5 bases). The TCR comes from a human donor with chronic lymphocytic leukemia. Sequencing was performed on PBMCs, taken after 12 months of ibrutinib treatment. CDR3 DNA: TGTGCCAGCAGCTTGTCTAGCCTGAACACCGGGGAGCTGTTTTTT. Its translation: CASSLSSLNTGELFF.